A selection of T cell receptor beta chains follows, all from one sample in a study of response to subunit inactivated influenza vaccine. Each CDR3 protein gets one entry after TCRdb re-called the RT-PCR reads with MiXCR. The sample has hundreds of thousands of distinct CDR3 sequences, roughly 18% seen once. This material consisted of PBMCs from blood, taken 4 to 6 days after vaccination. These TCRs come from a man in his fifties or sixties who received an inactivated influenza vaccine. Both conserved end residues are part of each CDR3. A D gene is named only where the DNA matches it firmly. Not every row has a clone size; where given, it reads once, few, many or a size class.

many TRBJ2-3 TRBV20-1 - TGCAGCCCGGAGGGTTTAGGCACAGATACGCAGTATTTT CSPEGLGTDTQYF
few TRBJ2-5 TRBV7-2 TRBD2 TGTGCCAGCCAAAGATCTAGCGGGAGCGGGGAGACCCAGTACTTC CASQRSSGSGETQYF
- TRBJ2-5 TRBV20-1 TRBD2 TGCAGTGCTGGGGGACTAGCGGGACCCCAAGAGACCCAGTACTTC CSAGGLAGPQETQYF
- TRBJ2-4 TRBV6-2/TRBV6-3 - TGTGCCAGCAGTCCGGCACAGAGGATTGCCAAAAACATTCAGTACTTC CASSPAQRIAKNIQYF
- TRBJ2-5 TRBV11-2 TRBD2 TGTGCCAGCAGCTTAGGGGGACTAGCGGCCGTGGAGACCCAGTACTTC CASSLGGLAAVETQYF
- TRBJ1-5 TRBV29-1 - TGCAGCGTTGACCCCCTACGGGGAGCGAGCAATCAGCCCCAGCATTTT CSVDPLRGASNQPQHF
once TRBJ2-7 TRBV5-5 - TGTGCCAGCAGCCTGCTGCGCCAGGTCCCCTACGAGCAGTACTTC CASSLLRQVPYEQYF
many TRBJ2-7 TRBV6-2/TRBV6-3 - TGTGCCAGCAGTTTCAGGGGACTATTCCTCCGGGAGCAGTACTTC CASSFRGLFLREQYF
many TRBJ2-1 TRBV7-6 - TGTGCCAGCAGCCTCAGACTGGGCAGCTCCTACAATGAGCAGTTCTTC CASSLRLGSSYNEQFF
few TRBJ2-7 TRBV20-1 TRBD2 TGCAGTGCGGATAAAAGGACTAGCGACTACGAGCAGTACTTC CSADKRTSDYEQYF
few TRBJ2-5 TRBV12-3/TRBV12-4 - TGTGCCAGCAGTTTATTCCGCGGACTGTACCAAGAGACCCAGTACTTC CASSLFRGLYQETQYF
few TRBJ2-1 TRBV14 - TGTGCCAGCAGCCAAGGGTCGGGGCCCCTCTACAATGAGCAGTTCTTC CASSQGSGPLYNEQFF
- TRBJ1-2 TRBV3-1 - TGTGCCAGCAGCCAAGGGGGATCCTTCTATGGCTACACCTTC CASSQGGSFYGYTF
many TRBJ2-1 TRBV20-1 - TGCAGTGGAAGGCTAGCTTTAAAGGGTGAGCAGTTCTTC CSGRLALKGEQFF
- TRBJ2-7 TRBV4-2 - TGTGCCAGCAGCCAAGAAGGGCTTTCCTCCTACGAGCAGTACTTC CASSQEGLSSYEQYF
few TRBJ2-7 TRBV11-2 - TGTGCCAGCAGCGTGACAGTCGCCGCCATTTCATACGAGCAGTACTTC CASSVTVAAISYEQYF
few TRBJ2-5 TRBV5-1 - TGCGCCAGCAACTTATTCGCCGATCAGGGGGAGACCCAGTACTTC CASNLFADQGETQYF
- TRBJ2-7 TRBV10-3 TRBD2 TGTGCCATCAGTGGACTAGCGGGAGTCCCACTGGGCGAGCAGTACTTC CAISGLAGVPLGEQYF
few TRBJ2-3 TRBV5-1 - TGCGCCAGCAGCTTGCACAACACAGATACGCAGTATTTT CASSLHNTDTQYF
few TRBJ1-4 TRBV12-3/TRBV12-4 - TGTGCCAGCACCTACGGGGGCAACTATGAAAAACTGTTTTTT CASTYGGNYEKLFF
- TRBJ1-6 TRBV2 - TGTGCCAGCCAAGGGAATTCACCCCTCCACTTT CASQGNSPLHF
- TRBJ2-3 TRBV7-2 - TGTGCCAGCAGCTCCCTGGCGGGCCCAGATACGCAGTATTTT CASSSLAGPDTQYF
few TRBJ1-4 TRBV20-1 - TGCAGTGCCTTAGGGGCAACTAATGAAAAACTGTTTTTT CSALGATNEKLFF
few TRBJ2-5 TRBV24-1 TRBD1 TGTGCCACCATGGGACAGCATCAAGAGACCCAGTACTTC CATMGQHQETQYF
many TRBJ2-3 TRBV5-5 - TGTGCCAGCATAGGTGATGGGAGGAGCACAGATACGCAGTATTTT CASIGDGRSTDTQYF
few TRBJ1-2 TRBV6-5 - TGTGCCAGCAGTTACAGGGCAAACTATGGCTACACCTTC CASSYRANYGYTF
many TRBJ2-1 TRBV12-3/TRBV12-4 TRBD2 TGTGCCAGCAGTTTGCCGACTAGCAGTTACAATGAGCAGTTCTTC CASSLPTSSYNEQFF
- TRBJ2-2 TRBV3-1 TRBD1 TGTGCCAGCAGCCAAGGAACAGGGGGCCACGGGGAGCTGTTTTTT CASSQGTGGHGELFF
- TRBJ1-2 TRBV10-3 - TGTGCCACCCGCTGGGGGTTGGGAGGCTACACCTTC CATRWGLGGYTF
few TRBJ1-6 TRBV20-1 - TGCAGTGCTAGCGAGGGAGGCTCCTATAATTCACCCCTCCACTTT CSASEGGSYNSPLHF
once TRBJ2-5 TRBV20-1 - TGCAGTGCTAAGGCTGTTTTCTGGGATGTCGGAGAGACCCAGTACTTC CSAKAVFWDVGETQYF
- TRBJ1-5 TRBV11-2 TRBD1 TGTGCCAGCAGCTTAGGGAGGGGGCGAAATCAGCCCCAGCATTTT CASSLGRGRNQPQHF
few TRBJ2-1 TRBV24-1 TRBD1 TGTGCCACCAATGAGGGCAGGGGGTACAATGAGCAGTTCTTC CATNEGRGYNEQFF